The subject of this entry is one T cell receptor (beta chain). These data belong to a study of somatic mutations in cytotoxic T cells in rheumatoid arthritis. Measured with immunoSEQ multiplex PCR; TCRdb has only the in-frame clones, and not every one. The sample shows 7,000 to 9,000 clones, roughly 55% of them seen only once. The sequence was obtained from a woman aged 35 to 49 in good health. The sample taken for sequencing was CD8+ T cells sorted from blood.

This CDR3 is CASSLLPSSGASTDTQYF. The CDR3 coding sequence is TGTGCCAGCAGCTTATTGCCATCTAGCGGGGCTAGCACAGATACGCAGTATTTT. V usage is TRBV5-4 and J usage is TRBJ2-3; 9 nucleotides align to TRBD2. The length of the CDR3 is 18 residues. Germline values: CDR1 SGHNT, CDR2 YYREEE (reference sequence). J lost 0 bases, V lost 2 bases, and 10 bases had no gene match.